These 7 T cell receptor beta chains were all obtained from the same sample, sequenced in a study of STAT3 mutations in large granular lymphocyte leukemia (dated by TCRdb to between 2018 and 2020). Study-level results and caveats: All T-LGLL patients had at least one immunodominant TCRbeta clonotype, and roughly half had multiple immunodominant subclonotypes.

The method was the immunoSEQ multiplex PCR assay. Entries here come from immuneACCESS through TCRdb and include only in-frame sequences with V and J called. Some clones fail to appear in such tables; in the studies checked, an unresolved V gene covers under half of the shortfall, and the cause of the remainder is unknown. The sample table contains 8,500 to 11,000 clones; only one count was recorded for 70% to 90% of them. The top ten clones comprise over 25% of the sample. The antigens these receptors bind are not known. Sample: peripheral blood mononuclear cells. These receptors were taken from a man between 60 and 70 years old with T-cell large granular lymphocyte leukemia. Some clones in this sample may be carry-over from other donors' samples. The age is the age at diagnosis.

The chain carries TRBV6-4 and TRBJ2-5; D is unclear. V was shortened by 8 bases and J by 4 bases, with 17 bases between the two germline ends. This CDR3 spans 14 amino acids. Looked up from germline, CDR1 is MRHNA and CDR2 is SNTAGT. This CDR3 is CASCICGNGETQYF. The CDR3, as DNA: TGTGCCAGCTGCATCTGTGGGAACGGAGAGACCCAGTACTTC.

The chain combines TRBV6-6 with TRBJ2-1; D perhaps matches TRBD2 (5 bases). The CDR3 is 12 amino acids. Germline lookup yields CDR1 MNHNY and CDR2 SVGAGI (reference sequence). V dropped 5 bases and J dropped 10 bases, with 12 bases sitting between them. The CDR3 loop reads CASSQPGGEQFF. DNA for the CDR3: TGTGCCAGCAGTCAACCCGGCGGGGAGCAGTTCTTC.

Remarks on this clone: One end of the junction is discordant with germline, which a read error may explain. The V call is TRBV7-2, the J call TRBJ1-1, with D unresolved. The CDR3 runs 12 residues. Per the germline V gene, CDR1 is SGHTA and CDR2 is FQGNSA. The CDR3, as DNA: TGTGCCAGCAACCCTCCTGGACCCTTGTTTCTCTTT. It encodes CASNPPGPLFLF. Full variable domain (remainder filled in from reference TRBV7-2 and TRBJ1-1): GAGVSQSPSNKVTEKGKDVELRCDPISGHTALYWYRQSLGQGLEFLIYFQGNSAPDKSGLPSDRFSAERTGGSVSTLTIQRTQQEDSAVYLCASNPPGPLFLFGQGTRLTVV.

This chain connects TRBV9 to TRBJ2-2; tentatively, D is TRBD1 (8 bases). Germline CDR1 reads SGDLS; CDR2 reads YYNGEE. V was shortened by 0 bases and J by 5 bases, with 17 bases between the two germline ends. The CDR3 covers 17 residues. The CDR3 nucleotides read TGTGCCAGCAGCGTAGGCGGACACAGGGGGGGAACCGGGGAGCTGTTTTTT. This gives the protein CASSVGGHRGGTGELFF.

This chain connects TRBV6-5 to TRBJ2-5, with a possible D match to TRBD2 (5 bases). In germline, CDR1 is MNHEY, CDR2 SVGAGI. The length of the CDR3 is 15 residues. V was cut by 1 base and J by 2 bases, with 11 bases left in between. The CDR3 DNA is TGTGCCAGCAGTTACTTGACCCGGGAACAAGAGACCCAGTACTTC. This translates into CASSYLTREQETQYF.

The rearrangement uses TRBV5-5 and TRBJ2-2; D is unresolved. CDR1 is SGHKS and CDR2 is YYEKEE in the germline V gene (reference sequence). The CDR3 is 15 amino acids. Trimming stripped 2 bases from V and 2 bases from J, with 10 bases between. This CDR3 is CASSFVLINTGELFF. CDR3 in DNA: TGTGCCAGCAGCTTCGTACTTATAAACACCGGGGAGCTGTTTTTT.

This CDR3 is CASSSTGSPYEQYF. The CDR3 DNA is TGTGCCAGCAGTTCCACTGGGTCCCCTTACGAGCAGTACTTC. V gene TRBV6-5 combines with J gene TRBJ2-7; D is uncertain. Germline-derived CDR1 and CDR2 are MNHEY and SVGAGI. V was trimmed by 4 bases and J by 4 bases, leaving 14 bases between them. The CDR3 consists of 14 residues.